In this sample, the clone carrying this T cell receptor (beta chain) turned up many times. The data originate from a study of neurological immune-mediated disorders. CDR1 is SGHRS and CDR2 is YFSETQ in the germline V gene. The germline V and J ends were trimmed by 4 bases and 5 bases, with 13 bases remaining between them. This CDR3 spans 14 amino acids. In TCRdb, the 5' RACE reads were re-called with MiXCR into one record per CDR3 protein. The data contain 46,000 or so distinct CDR3 sequences, 10% of them singletons. Unsorted libraries were derived from 2 million PBMCs stored at -80 C. The TCR comes from a woman between 40 and 55 years old with HTLV-1-associated myelopathy (HAM/TSP). V usage is TRBV5-1 and J usage is TRBJ1-5; D gene uncertain. Sequencing was carried out using PBMCs. The CDR3 region has the DNA TGCGCCAGCAGCCCATCGGGAGCCCATCAGCCCCAGCATTTT. Amino acids: CASSPSGAHQPQHF.